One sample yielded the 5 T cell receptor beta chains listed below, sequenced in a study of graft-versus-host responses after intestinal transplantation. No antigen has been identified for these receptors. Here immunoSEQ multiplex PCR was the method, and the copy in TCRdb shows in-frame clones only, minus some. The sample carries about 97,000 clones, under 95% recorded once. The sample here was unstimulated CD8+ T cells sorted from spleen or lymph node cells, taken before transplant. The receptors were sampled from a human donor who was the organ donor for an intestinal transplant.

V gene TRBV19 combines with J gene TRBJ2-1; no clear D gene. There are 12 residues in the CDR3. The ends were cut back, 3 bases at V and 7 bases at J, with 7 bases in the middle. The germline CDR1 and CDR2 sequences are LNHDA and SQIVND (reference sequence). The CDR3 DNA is TGTGCCAGTAGTATGTTGCTAAATGAGCAGTTCTTC. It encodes CASSMLLNEQFF.

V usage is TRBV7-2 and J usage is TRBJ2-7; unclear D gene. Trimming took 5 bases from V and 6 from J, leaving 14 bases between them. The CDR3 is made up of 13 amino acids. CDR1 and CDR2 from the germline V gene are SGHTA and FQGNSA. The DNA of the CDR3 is TGTGCCAGCAGCCCCTATCCAGGTTCCGAGCAGTACTTC. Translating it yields CASSPYPGSEQYF.

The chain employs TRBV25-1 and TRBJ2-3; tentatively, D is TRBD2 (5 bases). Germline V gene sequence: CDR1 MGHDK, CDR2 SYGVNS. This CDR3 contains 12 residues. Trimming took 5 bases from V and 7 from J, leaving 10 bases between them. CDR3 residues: CASSLGSHTQYF. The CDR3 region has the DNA TGTGCCAGCAGTCTTGGGAGTCATACGCAGTATTTT.

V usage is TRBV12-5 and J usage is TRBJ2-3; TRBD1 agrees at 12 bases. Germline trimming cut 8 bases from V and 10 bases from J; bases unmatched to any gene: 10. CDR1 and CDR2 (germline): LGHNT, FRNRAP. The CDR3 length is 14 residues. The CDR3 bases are TGTGCTAGTAACAACCGGGACAGGGGGCGAGCGCAGTATTTT. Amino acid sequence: CASNNRDRGRAQYF.

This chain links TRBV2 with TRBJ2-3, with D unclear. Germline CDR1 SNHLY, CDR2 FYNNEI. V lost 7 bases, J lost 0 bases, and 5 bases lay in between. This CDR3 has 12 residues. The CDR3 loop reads CASITSTDTQYF. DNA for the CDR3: TGTGCCAGCATTACAAGCACAGATACGCAGTATTTT. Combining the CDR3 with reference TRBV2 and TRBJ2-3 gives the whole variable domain EPEVTQTPSHQVTQMGQEVILRCVPISNHLYFYWYRQILGQKVEFLVSFYNNEISEKSEIFDDQFSVERPDGSNFTLKIRSTKLEDSAMYFCASITSTDTQYFGPGTRLTVL.